These 25 T cell receptor beta chains came from one sample sequenced in a study of neurological immune-mediated disorders (dated by TCRdb to about 2019). Library prep was done by 5' RACE. TCRdb shows the sequencer as Illumina HiSeq 2500. Using fastp at Q25 and MiXCR, TCRdb reprocessed the public reads and kept productive beta chains. Records with the same CDR3 protein are collapsed into one entry carrying the most frequent genes and DNA. The sample contains fewer than 20,000 distinct CDR3 sequences, approximately 12% of them found a single time. The ten largest clones take up roughly 29% of the sample. Input material: CD8+ T cells from blood. The receptors originated from a woman between 50 and 59 years old in good health.

At least ten counts were recorded for this clonotype. V usage is TRBV20-1 and J usage is TRBJ2-7; D is perhaps TRBD1 or TRBD2 (5 bases each). Per the germline V gene, CDR1 is DFQATT and CDR2 is SNEGSKA (reference sequence). The CDR3 extends over 16 amino acids. Trimming stripped 5 bases from V and 6 bases from J, with 26 bases between. The CDR3: CSASRQRVGEISEQYF. DNA for the CDR3: TGCAGTGCTTCTCGACAGCGAGTCGGGGAAATTTCCGAGCAGTACTTC.

This clonotype was recorded at least ten times. The V gene is TRBV11-2, the J gene TRBJ2-2, with 9 bases fitting TRBD2. This CDR3 is 16 amino acids long. CDR1 and CDR2 from the germline V gene are SGHAT and FQNNGV. Trimming cost V 5 bases and J 1 base; bases outside gene matches: 5. The CDR3 nucleotides are TGTGCCAGCAGCCGTAGCGGGAGCGGGAACACCGGGGAGCTGTTTTTT. It yields the protein CASSRSGSGNTGELFF.

At least ten counts were recorded for this clonotype. The chain carries TRBV7-9 and TRBJ2-1; D not resolved. The CDR3 loop spans 13 amino acids. From germline, CDR1 is SEHNR and CDR2 FQNEAQ (reference sequence). V lost 5 bases and J lost 10, with 15 bases in between. The CDR3 is CASSLLPAPEQFF. In DNA form, the CDR3 reads TGTGCCAGCAGCCTCCTACCAGCCCCCGAGCAGTTCTTC.

This clonotype was counted only a few times. The rearrangement uses TRBV10-3 and TRBJ1-3, with 7 bases fitting TRBD1. The CDR3 extends over 13 amino acids. Germline V gene lookup returns CDR1 ENHRY and CDR2 SYGVKD. V dropped 8 bases and J dropped 3; count of bases not matched to a gene: 4. CDR3 protein: CAIGTENGNTIYF. Written as DNA, the CDR3 is TGTGCCATCGGGACAGAAAATGGAAACACCATATATTTT.

This clonotype came up many times. This sequence joins TRBV10-3 and TRBJ2-2, with D hard to call. Deletions cut 8 bases from V and 4 bases from J, with 8 bases between. The CDR3 spans 12 residues. Germline V gene sequence: CDR1 ENHRY, CDR2 SYGVKD. The DNA for the CDR3 is TGTGCCATCGCAGTGGCCACCGGGGAGCTGTTTTTT. Its translation: CAIAVATGELFF.

This clonotype was detected ten times or more. This sequence joins TRBV7-6 and TRBJ2-2, with 8 bases identical to TRBD2. V shed 3 bases and J 4 bases; nucleotides not matched to a gene: 4. This CDR3 has 15 residues. Germline V gives CDR1 SGHVS, CDR2 FNYEAQ. The DNA for the CDR3 is TGTGCCAGCAGCTTTCCGGCGGGAGGCACCGGGGAGCTGTTTTTT. It translates to CASSFPAGGTGELFF.

This clonotype was detected many times. This chain connects TRBV10-2 to TRBJ2-3; D may be TRBD2 (6 bases). This CDR3 is 15 amino acids long. V was clipped by 2 bases and J by 3 bases, with 12 bases between them. From germline, CDR1 is WSHSY and CDR2 SAAADI. The CDR3 sequence is CASSEGAGGTDTQYF. CDR3 sequence (DNA): TGCGCCAGCAGTGAGGGGGCCGGGGGTACAGATACGCAGTATTTT.

The chain employs TRBV3-1 and TRBJ2-3, with D hard to call. V lost 0 bases and J lost 0, with 10 bases in between. This CDR3 is 16 amino acids long. Germline V CDR1 and CDR2: LGHDT, YNNKEL (reference sequence). CDR3 protein: CASSQEAISSTDTQYF. Here the CDR3 DNA reads TGTGCCAGCAGCCAAGAGGCGATTTCTAGCACAGATACGCAGTATTTT.

There are many counts of this clonotype. This chain's CDR3 is CSVAIPYREPNANYGYTF. The CDR3 DNA is TGCAGCGTTGCCATTCCCTACAGGGAGCCCAATGCTAACTATGGCTACACCTTC. This chain connects TRBV29-1 to TRBJ1-2; a weak D match, TRBD1 (6 bases). The CDR3 totals 18 residues. The V gene lost 4 bases and the J gene lost 0 bases, with 24 bases spanning the gap. The germline gives CDR1 SQVTM, CDR2 ANQGSEA.

This clonotype occurred many times. This sequence joins TRBV6-2 or TRBV6-3 and TRBJ2-7, with TRBD2 identical over 7 bases. There are 15 residues in the CDR3. Germline CDR1 MNHEY, CDR2 SVGEGT. The ends lost 4 bases at V and 1 base at J; junction bases unmatched: 7. CDR3 amino acids: CASSLVAGSSYEQYF. For the CDR3, the DNA is TGTGCCAGCAGTTTGGTAGCGGGTAGTTCCTACGAGCAGTACTTC.

Ten or more counts support this clonotype. The rearrangement uses TRBV7-3 and TRBJ1-6; perhaps TRBD1 as D (5 bases). V was trimmed by 0 bases and J by 7 bases, leaving 13 bases between them. There are 16 residues in the CDR3. Germline-derived CDR1 and CDR2 are SGHTA and FQGTGA. The CDR3 sequence is CASSLTPVGGNSPLHF. The CDR3 DNA reads as TGTGCCAGCAGCTTAACCCCCGTTGGGGGGAATTCACCCCTCCACTTT.

This clonotype was observed at least ten times. J is TRBJ2-7 and V is TRBV7-6; TRBD2 matches at 7 bases. This CDR3 has 16 amino acids. Germline-derived CDR1 and CDR2 are SGHVS and FNYEAQ. V lost 4 bases to trimming and J lost 1 base; unmatched junction nucleotides: 10. The CDR3 DNA is TGTGCCAGCAGCTCGAGAAGCGGGGACCCTTCCTACGAGCAGTACTTC. Its protein is CASSSRSGDPSYEQYF. Variable domain in full (rest from reference TRBV7-6 and TRBJ2-7): GAGVSQSPRYKVTKRGQDVALRCDPISGHVSLYWYRQALGQGPEFLTYFNYEAQQDKSGLPNDRFSAERPEGSISTLTIQRTEQRDSAMYRCASSSRSGDPSYEQYFGPGTRLTVT.

This clonotype has a count of ten or more. This rearrangement joins TRBV20-1 to TRBJ2-2; D remains ambiguous. This CDR3 is built from 13 residues. V lost 3 bases, J lost 0 bases, and 5 bases lay in between. CDR1 is DFQATT and CDR2 is SNEGSKA in the germline V gene (reference sequence). CDR3 in DNA: TGCAGTGCTAGGTTATCGAACACCGGGGAGCTGTTTTTT. Its translation: CSARLSNTGELFF.

The table lists this clonotype with many counts. V usage is TRBV7-2 and J usage is TRBJ2-5; D not certain. Germline CDR1 is SGHTA and CDR2 is FQGNSA. This CDR3 contains 15 residues. V lost 5 bases and J lost 4, with 17 bases in between. The CDR3 nucleotides read TGTGCCAGCAGCGCCGCTAGAATTTTATCAGAGACCCAGTACTTC. Translating gives CASSAARILSETQYF.

This clonotype was detected ten times or more. This chain links TRBV7-8 with TRBJ2-1, with D perhaps TRBD1 (6 bases). Trimming cost V 1 base and J 6 bases, with 13 bases left between them. Germline V gene data show CDR1 as SGHVS and CDR2 as FQNEAQ. The CDR3 loop spans 15 amino acids. The CDR3 sequence: CASSLGTATGNEQFF. For the CDR3, the DNA is TGTGCCAGCAGCTTAGGGACAGCGACGGGCAATGAGCAGTTCTTC.

This clonotype was seen repeatedly, ten times or more. J is TRBJ2-2 and V is TRBV7-2; TRBD1 is a possible D gene (6 bases). The germline gives CDR1 SGHTA, CDR2 FQGNSA. CDR3 size: 14 residues. V was pared by 5 bases and J by 3 bases, with 10 bases between. The CDR3 loop reads CASSQGHYTGELFF. The CDR3 region has the DNA TGTGCCAGCAGCCAGGGACACTACACCGGGGAGCTGTTTTTT.

This clonotype was counted ten times or more. J is TRBJ2-3 and V is TRBV7-2; 10 positions match TRBD2. Germline assignment: CDR1 SGHTA and CDR2 FQGNSA. The CDR3 is 15 residues long. The J segment lost 4 bases and the V segment lost 5 bases, leaving 6 bases of the junction unmatched. CDR3 bases: TGTGCCAGCAGCACTGTAGCGGGGGGTGCAGATACGCAGTATTTT. Its translation is CASSTVAGGADTQYF.

This clonotype appeared many times. The chain has TRBV29-1 and TRBJ2-5; the match to TRBD1 covers 8 bases. This CDR3 region has 17 residues. The junction had 18 bases not matched to a gene; V was cut back by 2 bases and J by 7 bases. In germline, CDR1 is SQVTM, CDR2 ANQGSEA. Here the CDR3 reads CSVERSGQGWRFGTQYF. The CDR3 DNA is TGCAGCGTTGAAAGGTCCGGACAGGGATGGCGGTTCGGGACCCAGTACTTC. The entire variable domain, with the rest obtained from reference TRBV29-1 and TRBJ2-5, is as follows: SAVISQKPSRDICQRGTSLTIQCQVDSQVTMMFWYRQQPGQSLTLIATANQGSEATYESGFVIDKFPISRPNLTFSTLTVSNMSPEDSSIYLCSVERSGQGWRFGTQYFGPGTRLLVL.

This clonotype was counted many times. The DNA of the CDR3 is TGTGCCAGCGAGTCTTTTGCCCGAACAGGGGATTCCTACGAGCAGTACTTC. Its protein is CASESFARTGDSYEQYF. This chain joins TRBV28 and TRBJ2-7; 7 bases fit TRBD1. V gave up 8 bases and J gave up 1 base; unmatched junction bases: 17. This CDR3 spans 17 amino acids. Germline assignment: CDR1 MDHEN and CDR2 SYDVKM.

This clonotype was detected ten times or more. The chain uses TRBV20-1 and TRBJ2-1; 14 nucleotides align to TRBD2. CDR1 DFQATT and CDR2 SNEGSKA come from the germline V gene (reference sequence). Trimming cost V 5 bases and J 8 bases; bases outside gene matches: 8. The CDR3 has 15 amino acids. CDR3 bases: TGCAGTGCTCGACGACTAGCGGGGGGGCATTATGAGCAGTTCTTC. Its protein product is CSARRLAGGHYEQFF.

This clonotype occurred many times. This sequence joins TRBV7-9 and TRBJ2-1, with TRBD2 identical over 11 bases. The ends lost 4 bases at V and 3 bases at J; junction bases unmatched: 5. The CDR3 has 16 residues. From germline, CDR1 is SEHNR and CDR2 FQNEAQ (reference sequence). For the CDR3, the DNA is TGTGCCAGCAGCTCGACTAGCGGGAAGCACTACAATGAGCAGTTCTTC. It translates to CASSSTSGKHYNEQFF.

This clonotype occurred many times. The chain is built from TRBV7-9 and TRBJ2-4; D not resolved. In germline, CDR1 is SEHNR, CDR2 FQNEAQ (reference sequence). V was clipped by 1 base and J by 8 bases, with 12 bases between them. The CDR3 is made up of 14 amino acids. The CDR3 sequence is CASSLGQPQDIQYF. The CDR3, as DNA: TGTGCCAGCAGCTTAGGTCAGCCTCAGGACATTCAGTACTTC.

This clonotype was seen many times. The V call is TRBV5-1, the J call TRBJ2-1; possibly TRBD1 or TRBD2 for D (6 bases each). V lost 4 bases and J 6 bases, leaving 11 bases between the germline ends. The CDR3 is 13 residues long. Germline CDR1 reads SGHRS; CDR2 reads YFSETQ. CDR3 nucleotides: TGCGCCAGCAGCGGGGGGACACTCAATGAGCAGTTCTTC. Its translation is CASSGGTLNEQFF.

This clonotype has ten or more counts. The J gene is TRBJ2-2, the V gene TRBV29-1, with 14 bases fitting TRBD2. The V segment lost 6 bases and the J segment 2 bases; nucleotides outside the gene matches: 5. The germline CDR1 and CDR2 sequences are SQVTM and ANQGSEA. This CDR3 has 16 residues. CDR3 DNA sequence: TGCAGCGTCGAGGGACTAGCGGGAGAAAACACCGGGGAGCTGTTTTTT. Protein sequence: CSVEGLAGENTGELFF.

This clonotype showed up many times. The rearrangement uses TRBV20-1 and TRBJ2-1, with 7 nucleotides matching TRBD2. This CDR3 spans 14 amino acids. The germline V gene has CDR1 DFQATT and CDR2 SNEGSKA (reference sequence). Unmatched junction bases numbered 6, after V lost 4 bases and J lost 3 bases. In DNA, the CDR3 is TGCAGTGCTACCCAACTAGCGTACTACAATGAGCAGTTCTTC. This encodes CSATQLAYYNEQFF.